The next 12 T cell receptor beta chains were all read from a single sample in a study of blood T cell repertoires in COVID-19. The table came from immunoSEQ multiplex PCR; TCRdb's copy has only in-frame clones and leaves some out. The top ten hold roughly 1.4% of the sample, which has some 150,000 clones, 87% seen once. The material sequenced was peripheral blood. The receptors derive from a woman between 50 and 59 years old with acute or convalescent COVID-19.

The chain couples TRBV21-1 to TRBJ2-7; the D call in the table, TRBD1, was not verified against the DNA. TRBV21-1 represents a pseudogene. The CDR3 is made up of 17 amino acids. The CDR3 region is CASSKAPGQNRPGAVNF. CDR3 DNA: TGTGCCAGCAGCAAAGCCCCAGGACAGAACCGTCCAGGGGCAGTGAACTTC.

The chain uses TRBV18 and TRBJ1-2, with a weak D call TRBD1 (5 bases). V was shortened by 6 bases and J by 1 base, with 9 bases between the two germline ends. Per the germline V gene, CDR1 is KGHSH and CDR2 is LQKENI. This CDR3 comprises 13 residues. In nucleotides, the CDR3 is TGTGCCAGCTCGGAGACAGATAACTATGGCTACACCTTC. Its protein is CASSETDNYGYTF.

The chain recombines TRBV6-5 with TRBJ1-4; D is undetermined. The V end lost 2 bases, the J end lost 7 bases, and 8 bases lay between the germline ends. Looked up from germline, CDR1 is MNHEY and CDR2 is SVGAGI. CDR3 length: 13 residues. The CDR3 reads CASSYRRGEKLFF. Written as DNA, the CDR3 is TGTGCCAGCAGTTACCGACGGGGTGAAAAACTGTTTTTT.

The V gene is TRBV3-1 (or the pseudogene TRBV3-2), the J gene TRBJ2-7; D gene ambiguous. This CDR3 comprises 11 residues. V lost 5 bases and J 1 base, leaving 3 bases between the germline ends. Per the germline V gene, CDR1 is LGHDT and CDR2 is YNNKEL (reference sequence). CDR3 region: CASSTSYEQYF. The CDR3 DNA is TGTGCCAGCAGCACATCCTACGAGCAGTACTTC.

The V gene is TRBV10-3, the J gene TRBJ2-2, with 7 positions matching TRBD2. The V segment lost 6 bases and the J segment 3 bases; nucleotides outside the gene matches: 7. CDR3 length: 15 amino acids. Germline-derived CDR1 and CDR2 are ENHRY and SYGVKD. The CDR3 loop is CAISSSGTDTGELFF. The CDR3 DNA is TGTGCCATCAGCTCGAGCGGGACGGACACCGGGGAGCTGTTTTTT.

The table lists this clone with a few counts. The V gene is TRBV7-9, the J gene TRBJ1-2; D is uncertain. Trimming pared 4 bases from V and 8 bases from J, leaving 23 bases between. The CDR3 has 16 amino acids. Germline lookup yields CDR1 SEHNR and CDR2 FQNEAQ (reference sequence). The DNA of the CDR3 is TGTGCCAGCAGCTCCGGCCCCCACACGGGTCTGTGGGGCTACACCTTC. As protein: CASSSGPHTGLWGYTF.

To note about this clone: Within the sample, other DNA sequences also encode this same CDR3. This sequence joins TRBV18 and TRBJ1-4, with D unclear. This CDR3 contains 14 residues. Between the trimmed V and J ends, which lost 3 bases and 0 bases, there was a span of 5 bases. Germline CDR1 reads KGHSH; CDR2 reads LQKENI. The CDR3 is CASSPGATNEKLFF. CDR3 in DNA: TGTGCCAGCTCACCGGGAGCAACTAATGAAAAACTGTTTTTT.

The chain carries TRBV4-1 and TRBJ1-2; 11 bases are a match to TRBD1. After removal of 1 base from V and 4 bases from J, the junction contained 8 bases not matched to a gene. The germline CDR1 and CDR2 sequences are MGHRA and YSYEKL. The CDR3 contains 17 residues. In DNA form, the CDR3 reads TGCGCCAGCAGCCAAGCTGGGACAGGGGGGGGCGTCTATGGCTACACCTTC. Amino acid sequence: CASSQAGTGGGVYGYTF.

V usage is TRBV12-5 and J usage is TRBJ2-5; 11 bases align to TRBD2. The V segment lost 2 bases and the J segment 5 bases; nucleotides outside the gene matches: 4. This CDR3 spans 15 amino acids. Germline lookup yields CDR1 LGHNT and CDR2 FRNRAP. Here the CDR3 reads CASGLFSGGAETQYF. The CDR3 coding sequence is TGTGCTAGTGGTTTGTTTAGCGGGGGGGCCGAGACCCAGTACTTC.

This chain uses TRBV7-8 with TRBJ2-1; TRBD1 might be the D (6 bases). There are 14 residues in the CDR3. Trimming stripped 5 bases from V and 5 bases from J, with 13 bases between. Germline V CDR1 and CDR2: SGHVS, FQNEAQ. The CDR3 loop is CASSRGQINNEQFF. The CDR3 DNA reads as TGTGCCAGCAGCCGCGGACAGATCAACAATGAGCAGTTCTTC.

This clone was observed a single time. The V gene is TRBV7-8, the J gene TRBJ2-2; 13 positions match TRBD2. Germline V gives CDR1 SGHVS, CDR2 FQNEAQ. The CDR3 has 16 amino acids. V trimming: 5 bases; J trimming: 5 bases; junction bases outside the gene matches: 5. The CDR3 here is CASSPRGLAGTGELFF. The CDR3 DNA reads TGTGCCAGCAGCCCGAGGGGACTAGCGGGGACCGGGGAGCTGTTTTTT.

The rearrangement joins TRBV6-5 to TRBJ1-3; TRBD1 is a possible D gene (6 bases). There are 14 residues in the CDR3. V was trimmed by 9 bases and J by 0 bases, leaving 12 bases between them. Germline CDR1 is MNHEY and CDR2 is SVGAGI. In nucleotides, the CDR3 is TGTGCCAGTAGGACAGCGACCTCTGGAAACACCATATATTTT. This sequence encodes CASRTATSGNTIYF.